Following are 4 T cell receptor beta chains from one sample sequenced in a study of Graves' ophthalmopathy and Graves' hyperthyroidism. The sequenced template was RNA, covering the TCR beta CDR3 region. In the first round, RT-PCR was carried out with HTBI primers, and a multiplex PCR formed the second round. TCRdb re-analysed the multiplex PCR reads in MiXCR, keeping a single row per CDR3 protein. This table has around 590,000 distinct CDR3 sequences, under 45% appearing once. The specimen was peripheral blood or thyroid tissue (not recorded which). Receptors were obtained from an adult man with Graves' hyperthyroidism.

This clonotype has just a few counts. A read error may explain this, as a much larger clone is one base away. The CDR3 nucleotides read TGTGCCAGCAGCTTACAGGGGGCGGACGAGCAGCACTTC. Translation: CASSLQGADEQHF. The chain employs TRBV13 and TRBJ2-7; TRBD1 matches 8 bases. Germline CDR1 reads PRHDT; CDR2 reads FYEKMQ (reference sequence). The CDR3 is 13 amino acids.

In this sample, this clonotype turned up many times. The rearrangement links TRBV5-4 to TRBJ2-2; D remains ambiguous. The V gene's germline CDR1 is SGHNT and CDR2 YYREEE (reference sequence). Trimming took 4 bases from V and 1 from J, leaving 8 bases between them. This CDR3 is built from 14 residues. The DNA of the CDR3 is TGTGCCAGCAGCGGGCAGAGGAACACCGGGGAGCTGTTTTTT. Amino acid sequence: CASSGQRNTGELFF. Full variable domain (remainder filled in from reference TRBV5-4 and TRBJ2-2): ETGVTQSPTHLIKTRGQQVTLRCSSQSGHNTVSWYQQALGQGPQFIFQYYREEENGRGNFPPRFSGLQFPNYSSELNVNALELDDSALYLCASSGQRNTGELFFGEGSRLTVL.

Notes on this clonotype: The junction differs from germline at one of its ends, possibly a read error. The chain joins TRBV2 to TRBJ2-7, with TRBD1 as a possible D gene (5 bases). The germline CDR1 and CDR2 sequences are SNHLY and FYNNEI. CDR3 length: 13 residues. The CDR3, as DNA: TGTGCCAGCAGGGAAGGGGTATACAATGAGCAGTACTTC. It encodes CASREGVYNEQYF.

A remark on this clonotype: A read error may be the cause here, since a much bigger clone is one base away. The chain employs TRBV13 and TRBJ2-2; D may be TRBD2 (5 bases). The CDR3 totals 17 residues. The germline CDR1 and CDR2 sequences are PRHDT and FYEKMQ (reference sequence). The DNA of the CDR3 is TGCGCCAGCAGCCAAGATGGGTCGGAGGCCAACACCGGGGAGCTGTTTTTT. Residues: CASSQDGSEANTGELFF.